These T cell receptor beta chains were read from a single sample in a study of control samples from healthy donors and cancer patients. TCRdb keeps only in-frame clones here, not all; method: immunoSEQ multiplex PCR. The profile shows approximately 150,000 clones, around 90% of them singletons. The source material was blood. The receptors originated from a man between 18 and 35 years old in good health. Both conserved end residues are part of each CDR3. Fields, in order: clone size, V gene, J gene, D gene, CDR3 protein, CDR3 DNA. D genes are given only for firm matches. Only part of the rows carry a size: once, few, many, or a class if the clone is expanded.

size: NA
V: TRBV10-3
J: TRBJ1-6
D: TRBD1
CDR3: CAISETDRESAPLHF
DNA: TGTGCCATCAGTGAGACCGACAGGGAGAGTGCTCCCCTCCACTTT

size: NA
V: TRBV6-2/TRBV6-3
J: TRBJ2-7
D: TRBD2
CDR3: CASSLTSGGPYEQYF
DNA: TGTGCCAGCAGTTTGACTAGCGGGGGTCCCTACGAGCAGTACTTC

size: NA
V: TRBV5-1
J: TRBJ1-1
D: TRBD1
CDR3: CASSLSGQGAFTEAFF
DNA: TGCGCCAGCAGCTTGTCGGGACAGGGGGCTTTTACTGAAGCTTTCTTT

size: NA
V: TRBV6-6
J: TRBJ2-6
D: NA
CDR3: CASSYPGFSGANVLTF
DNA: TGTGCCAGCAGTTACCCAGGGTTCTCTGGGGCCAACGTCCTGACTTTC

size: NA
V: TRBV2
J: TRBJ2-5
D: TRBD1
CDR3: CASSPLVTGSETQYF
DNA: TGTGCCAGCAGCCCACTCGTGACAGGGAGTGAGACCCAGTACTTC

size: NA
V: TRBV4-3
J: TRBJ1-1
D: NA
CDR3: CASSPGGLAEAFF
DNA: TGCGCCAGCAGCCCTGGGGGGCTCGCTGAAGCTTTCTTT

size: NA
V: TRBV5-5
J: TRBJ2-5
D: NA
CDR3: CASSSGWGGAAEQETQYF
DNA: TGTGCCAGCAGCTCTGGGTGGGGTGGGGCGGCTGAACAAGAGACCCAGTACTTC

size: NA
V: TRBV7-2
J: TRBJ2-2
D: TRBD1
CDR3: CASSYGGDRVNTGELFF
DNA: TGTGCCAGCAGCTATGGGGGGGACAGGGTGAACACCGGGGAGCTGTTTTTT

size: NA
V: TRBV12-3/TRBV12-4
J: TRBJ1-2
D: TRBD1
CDR3: CASSLGTGHGYTF
DNA: TGTGCCAGCAGTTTAGGGACAGGGCATGGCTACACCTTC

size: NA
V: TRBV12-3/TRBV12-4
J: TRBJ1-3
D: NA
CDR3: CASSRSTGNTIYF
DNA: TGTGCCAGCAGCCGCTCCACTGGAAACACCATATATTTT

size: NA
V: TRBV20-1
J: TRBJ1-2
D: NA
CDR3: CRAGFGYTF
DNA: TGCAGGGCAGGGTTTGGCTACACCTTC

size: NA
V: TRBV13
J: TRBJ2-1
D: TRBD2
CDR3: CASSPTGTSTFGEQFF
DNA: TGTGCCAGCAGCCCAACCGGGACTAGCACGTTCGGTGAGCAGTTCTTC

size: NA
V: TRBV3-1/TRBV3-2
J: TRBJ1-1
D: TRBD1
CDR3: CASSPWDSNTEAFF
DNA: TGTGCCAGCAGCCCATGGGACAGTAACACTGAAGCTTTCTTT

size: NA
V: TRBV15
J: TRBJ2-2
D: TRBD2
CDR3: CATSRGRGDPRTGELFF
DNA: TGTGCCACCAGCAGAGGACGGGGGGACCCGAGAACCGGGGAGCTGTTTTTT

size: NA
V: TRBV4-2
J: TRBJ1-2
D: NA
CDR3: CASSWEDSIANYGYTF
DNA: TGTGCCAGCAGCTGGGAAGACTCAATAGCTAACTATGGCTACACCTTC

size: once
V: TRBV27
J: TRBJ2-3
D: TRBD2
CDR3: CAASLSGGAGDTQYF
DNA: TGTGCCGCCAGCTTGAGCGGGGGGGCTGGAGATACGCAGTATTTT

size: NA
V: TRBV27
J: TRBJ1-3
D: NA
CDR3: CASRRGRGSGNTVYF
DNA: TGTGCCAGCAGACGGGGGCGGGGTTCTGGAAACACCGTATATTTT

size: NA
V: TRBV6-2/TRBV6-3
J: TRBJ2-3
D: TRBD2
CDR3: CASSSILRGDTDTQYF
DNA: TGTGCCAGCAGTTCCATTTTGCGGGGGGACACAGATACGCAGTATTTT

size: NA
V: TRBV15
J: TRBJ1-5
D: NA
CDR3: CATSRAGVGNQPQHF
DNA: TGTGCCACCAGCAGAGCAGGGGTTGGCAATCAGCCCCAGCATTTT

size: NA
V: TRBV10-3
J: TRBJ2-7
D: TRBD1
CDR3: CAISAGGSYEQYF
DNA: TGTGCCATCAGTGCAGGGGGCAGCTACGAGCAGTACTTC

size: NA
V: TRBV25-1
J: TRBJ2-5
D: NA
CDR3: CASSEIRGVETQYF
DNA: TGTGCCAGCAGTGAAATTCGCGGGGTGGAGACCCAGTACTTC

size: NA
V: TRBV27
J: TRBJ1-2
D: TRBD1
CDR3: CARDRGDYGYTF
DNA: TGTGCCAGAGACAGGGGCGACTATGGCTACACCTTC

size: NA
V: TRBV7-2
J: TRBJ2-5
D: NA
CDR3: CASSLDAGQETQYF
DNA: TGTGCCAGCAGCTTAGATGCAGGGCAAGAGACCCAGTACTTC

size: NA
V: TRBV21-1
J: TRBJ2-7
D: NA
CDR3: CASSKRLGGGTCREQYF
DNA: TGTGCCAGCAGCAAGCGTCTTGGAGGGGGGACTTGTCGCGAGCAGTACTTC

size: NA
V: TRBV28
J: TRBJ2-4
D: NA
CDR3: CASSLRIAAVKNIQYF
DNA: TGTGCCAGCAGTTTAAGGATTGCCGCTGTCAAAAACATTCAGTACTTC

size: NA
V: TRBV30
J: TRBJ2-5
D: TRBD1
CDR3: CAWSVRRTGLYQETQYF
DNA: TGTGCCTGGAGTGTACGAAGGACAGGCTTGTACCAAGAGACCCAGTACTTC

size: NA
V: TRBV11-1
J: TRBJ2-7
D: TRBD1
CDR3: CASSLDRDRGYEQYF
DNA: TGTGCCAGCAGCTTAGATCGGGACAGGGGCTACGAGCAGTACTTC

size: NA
V: TRBV7-2
J: TRBJ2-3
D: NA
CDR3: CASTLTSRGAHPF
DNA: TGTGCCAGCACATTGACGTCCCGGGGGGCGCACCCGTTT

size: NA
V: TRBV14
J: TRBJ2-5
D: NA
CDR3: CASSSQVQETQYF
DNA: TGTGCCAGCAGCTCACAGGTTCAAGAGACCCAGTACTTC

size: NA
V: TRBV7-2
J: TRBJ2-1
D: TRBD1
CDR3: CASSPGQSLRREQFF
DNA: TGTGCCAGTTCCCCGGGACAGTCCCTTCGCAGGGAGCAGTTCTTC

size: NA
V: TRBV27
J: TRBJ1-2
D: TRBD1
CDR3: CASSLSTGALYGYTF
DNA: TGTGCCAGCAGTTTATCGACAGGGGCGCTCTATGGCTACACCTTC

size: NA
V: TRBV9
J: TRBJ1-5
D: NA
CDR3: CASSVDSGYQPQHF
DNA: TGTGCCAGCAGCGTAGATTCAGGGTATCAGCCCCAGCATTTT

size: NA
V: TRBV7-9
J: TRBJ2-1
D: NA
CDR3: CASSPRVGPEYNEQFF
DNA: TGTGCCAGCAGCCCCCGGGTGGGGCCTGAATACAATGAGCAGTTCTTC

size: NA
V: TRBV28
J: TRBJ1-1
D: NA
CDR3: CASSWGLRANTEAFF
DNA: TGTGCCAGCAGTTGGGGCCTTCGGGCGAACACTGAAGCTTTCTTT

size: NA
V: TRBV19
J: TRBJ2-7
D: NA
CDR3: CASSPDSYEQYF
DNA: TGTGCCAGTAGTCCCGACAGCTACGAGCAGTACTTC

size: NA
V: TRBV4-3
J: TRBJ2-5
D: NA
CDR3: CASSQDTGNQETQYF
DNA: TGCGCCAGCAGCCAAGATACGGGAAATCAAGAGACCCAGTACTTC

size: once
V: TRBV19
J: TRBJ1-6
D: TRBD1
CDR3: CASSTFRGANSPLHF
DNA: TGTGCCAGTAGTACGTTCAGGGGGGCGAATTCACCCCTCCACTTT